This TCR beta chain is from a study of chemoradiotherapy in HPV16-positive cancers. Findings of the study overall: Better recurrence-free survival went with HPV-responsive T-cell expansion in HPV16-positive patients.

The germline V and J ends were trimmed by 4 bases and 2 bases, with 14 bases remaining between them. CDR1 is SGDLS, CDR2 YYNGEE, per germline. The CDR3 sequence is 15 residues long. About this clone itself: No antigen is known for it.

Measured with immunoSEQ multiplex PCR; TCRdb has only the in-frame clones, and not every one. The sample comprises 20,000 to 25,000 clones, more than 70% of which are singletons, and 2% to 2.5% rests with the top ten. This specimen consisted of blood, obtained from a patient who underwent chemoradiotherapy. The source of this sequence is a human donor with HPV-associated anogenital cancer. V gene TRBV9 combines with J gene TRBJ2-3; D gene unclear. The CDR3: CASSLLPTPTDTQYF. CDR3 in DNA: TGTGCCAGCAGCCTTCTCCCAACACCCACAGATACGCAGTATTTT.